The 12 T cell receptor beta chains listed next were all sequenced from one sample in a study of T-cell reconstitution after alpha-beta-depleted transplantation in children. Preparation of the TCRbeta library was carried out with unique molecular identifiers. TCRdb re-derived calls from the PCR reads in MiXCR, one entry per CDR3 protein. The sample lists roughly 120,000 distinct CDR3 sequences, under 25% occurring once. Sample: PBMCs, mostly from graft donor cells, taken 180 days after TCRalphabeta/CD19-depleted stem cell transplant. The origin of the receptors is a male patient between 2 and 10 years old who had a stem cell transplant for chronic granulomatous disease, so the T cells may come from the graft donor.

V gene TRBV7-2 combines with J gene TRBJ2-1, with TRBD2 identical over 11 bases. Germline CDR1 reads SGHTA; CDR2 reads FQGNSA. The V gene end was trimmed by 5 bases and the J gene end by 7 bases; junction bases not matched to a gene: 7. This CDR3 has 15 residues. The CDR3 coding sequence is TGTGCCAGCAGCCCGGGACTAGCGGATGGTAATGAGCAGTTCTTC. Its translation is CASSPGLADGNEQFF.

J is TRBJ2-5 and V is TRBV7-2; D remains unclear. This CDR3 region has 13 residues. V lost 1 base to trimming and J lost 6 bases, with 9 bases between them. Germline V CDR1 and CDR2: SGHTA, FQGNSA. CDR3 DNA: TGTGCCAGCAGCTTAGGAGGCACGAAGACCCAGTACTTC. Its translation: CASSLGGTKTQYF.

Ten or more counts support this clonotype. The CDR3 spells CSAARLAGGGEQFF. In nucleotides, the CDR3 is TGCAGTGCTGCTCGACTAGCGGGGGGAGGTGAGCAGTTCTTC. The rearrangement links TRBV20-1 to TRBJ2-1, with 13 nucleotides matching TRBD2. CDR1 is DFQATT and CDR2 is SNEGSKA in the germline V gene (reference sequence). V was pared by 5 bases and J by 9 bases, with 7 bases of the junction left unmatched. The CDR3 sequence is 14 residues long.

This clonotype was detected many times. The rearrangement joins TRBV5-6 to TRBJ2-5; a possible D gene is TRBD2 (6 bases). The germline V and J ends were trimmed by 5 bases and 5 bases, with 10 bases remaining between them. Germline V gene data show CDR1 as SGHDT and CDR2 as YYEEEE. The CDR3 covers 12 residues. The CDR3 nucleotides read TGTGCCAGCAGGCAACGGGGGGAGACCCAGTACTTC. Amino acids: CASRQRGETQYF.

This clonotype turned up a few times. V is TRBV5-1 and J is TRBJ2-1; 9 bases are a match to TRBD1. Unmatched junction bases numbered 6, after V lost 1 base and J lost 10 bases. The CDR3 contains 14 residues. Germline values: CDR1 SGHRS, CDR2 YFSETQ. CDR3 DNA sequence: TGCGCCAGCAGCTTGCCCGGGACAGGGTTGGAGCAGTTCTTC. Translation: CASSLPGTGLEQFF.

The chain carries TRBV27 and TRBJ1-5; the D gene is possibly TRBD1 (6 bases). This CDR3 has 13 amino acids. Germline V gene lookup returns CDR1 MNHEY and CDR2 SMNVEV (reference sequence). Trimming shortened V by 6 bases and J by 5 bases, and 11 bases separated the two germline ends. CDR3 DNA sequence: TGTGCCAGCAGCCTAACAGGGTATCAGCCCCAGCATTTT. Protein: CASSLTGYQPQHF.

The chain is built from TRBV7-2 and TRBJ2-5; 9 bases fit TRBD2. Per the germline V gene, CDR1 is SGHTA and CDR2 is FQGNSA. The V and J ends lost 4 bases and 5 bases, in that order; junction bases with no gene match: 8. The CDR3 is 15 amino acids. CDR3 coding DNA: TGTGCCAGCAGCTATCATAGCGGGAGTGGGGAGACCCAGTACTTC. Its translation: CASSYHSGSGETQYF.

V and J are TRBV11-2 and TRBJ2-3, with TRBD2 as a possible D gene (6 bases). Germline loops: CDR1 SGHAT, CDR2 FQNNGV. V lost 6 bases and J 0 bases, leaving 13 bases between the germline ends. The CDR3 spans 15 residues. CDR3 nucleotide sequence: TGTGCCAGCAGGCCAACTGGGACTAGCACAGATACGCAGTATTTT. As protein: CASRPTGTSTDTQYF.

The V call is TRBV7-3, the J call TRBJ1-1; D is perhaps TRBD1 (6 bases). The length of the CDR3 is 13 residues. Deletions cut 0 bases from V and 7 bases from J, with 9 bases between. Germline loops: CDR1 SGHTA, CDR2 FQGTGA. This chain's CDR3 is CASSLTGGDEAFF. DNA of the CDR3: TGTGCCAGCAGCTTAACAGGGGGAGATGAAGCTTTCTTT.

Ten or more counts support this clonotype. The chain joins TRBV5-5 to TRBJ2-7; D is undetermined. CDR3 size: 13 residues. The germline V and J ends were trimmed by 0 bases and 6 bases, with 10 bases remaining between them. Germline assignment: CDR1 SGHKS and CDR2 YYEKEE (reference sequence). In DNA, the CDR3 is TGTGCCAGCAGCTTGGTTAGTCTTAGCGAGCAGTACTTC. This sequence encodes CASSLVSLSEQYF.

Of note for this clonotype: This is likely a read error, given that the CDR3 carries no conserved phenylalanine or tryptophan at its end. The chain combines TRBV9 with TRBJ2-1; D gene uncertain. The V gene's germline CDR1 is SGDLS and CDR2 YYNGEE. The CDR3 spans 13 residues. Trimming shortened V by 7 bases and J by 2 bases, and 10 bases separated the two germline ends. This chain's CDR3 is CASSRVAYNEQFL. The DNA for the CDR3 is TGTGCCAGCTCCCGGGTCGCCTACAATGAGCAGTTCTTG.

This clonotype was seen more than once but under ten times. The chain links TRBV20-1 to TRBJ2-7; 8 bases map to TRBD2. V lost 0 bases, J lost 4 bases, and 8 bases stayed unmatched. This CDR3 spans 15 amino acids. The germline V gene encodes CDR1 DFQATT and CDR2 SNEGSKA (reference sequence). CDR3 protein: CSARDGGRGGYEQYF. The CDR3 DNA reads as TGCAGTGCTAGAGATGGGGGCCGGGGGGGTTACGAGCAGTACTTC.